The rows below give T cell receptor beta chains drawn from one sample of a study of T cell repertoires in cytomegalovirus infection. These TCRs' antigens remain unknown. One entry per CDR3 protein, called by TCRdb with MiXCR from the reads. This table holds hundreds of thousands of distinct CDR3 sequences, 32% found once. This specimen consisted of cultured CD8+ T cells from PBMCs, obtained from culture after CMV antigen stimulation. The receptors originated from a human donor in good health (CMV status not recorded). Some clones in this sample may be carry-over from other donors' samples. Each CDR3 is given with its conserved first and last residue. D genes are given only for firm matches. Size values are once, few and many counts, or a class for expanded clones, and some rows have none.

d_gene	v_gene	j_gene	abundance	CDR3nt	CDR3aa
-	TRBV19	TRBJ2-1	-	TGTGCCAGTAGTAACCTGCCTAGCGCCGTCGACAATGAGCAGTTCTTC	CASSNLPSAVDNEQFF
TRBD1	TRBV4-1	TRBJ1-1	few	TGCGCCAGCAGCCACCAGGACAGGGGGACTGAAGCTTTCTTT	CASSHQDRGTEAFF
-	TRBV7-2	TRBJ1-4	many	TGTGCCAGCAGCTTAAACAGGGCTAATGAAAAACTGTTTTTT	CASSLNRANEKLFF
-	TRBV7-9	TRBJ1-5	many	TGTGCCAGCAGCCCGGCGGACGGACAGTTCCCTCAGCCCCAGCATTTT	CASSPADGQFPQPQHF
-	TRBV6-1	TRBJ1-6	many	TGTGCCAGCAGTGAAGCCGATTGGACAGAATATAATTCACCCCTCCACTTT	CASSEADWTEYNSPLHF
TRBD2	TRBV6-5	TRBJ2-2	few	TGTGCCAGCAGTTACTCGGTTCAGCGGGGGAACACCGGGGAGCTGTTTTTT	CASSYSVQRGNTGELFF
-	TRBV27	TRBJ2-1	-	TGTGCCAGCAGTCTCCCCCCCGGGGACGGACGCAACCGCAATGAGCAGTTCTTC	CASSLPPGDGRNRNEQFF
-	TRBV7-8	TRBJ2-2	few	TGTGCCAGCACCCAAGGGGGGAACACCGGGGAGCTGTTTTTT	CASTQGGNTGELFF
-	TRBV7-9	TRBJ2-7	few	TGTGCCAGCAGCGGACGACAGACCTACGAGCAGTACTTC	CASSGRQTYEQYF
-	TRBV6-6	TRBJ1-5	-	TGTGCCAGCAGTTACTCGCGCCCTGGGGGAAGCAATCAGCCCCAGCATTTT	CASSYSRPGGSNQPQHF
TRBD2	TRBV4-1	TRBJ2-5	few	TGCGCCAGCAGCCAAGGGGACTTGCGGGGGGAAGAGACCCAGTACTTC	CASSQGDLRGEETQYF
-	TRBV7-8	TRBJ2-7	many	TGTGCCAGCAGCTTATCGGGGGCCGTCTACGAGCAGTACTTC	CASSLSGAVYEQYF
TRBD1	TRBV27	TRBJ1-5	few	TGTGCCAGCAGTTCGCGACAGGGACTTAGCAATCAGCCCCAGCATTTT	CASSSRQGLSNQPQHF
TRBD1	TRBV27	TRBJ2-1	-	TGTGCCACCAGGGGGTCCTACAATGAGCAGTTCTTC	CATRGSYNEQFF
-	TRBV27	TRBJ1-5	few	TGTGCCAGCACCCACGGGAGTCAGCCCCAGCATTTT	CASTHGSQPQHF
TRBD1	TRBV6-1	TRBJ1-1	few	TGTGCCAGCAGTGAAGCGGACAGGGTGAACACTGAAGCTTTCTTT	CASSEADRVNTEAFF
-	TRBV29-1	TRBJ1-1	-	TGCAGCGTGTTCGGGGGGCGCGGCACTGAAGCTTTCTTT	CSVFGGRGTEAFF
TRBD1	TRBV5-5	TRBJ1-4	few	TGTGCCAGCAGCCAAGGGGACAGATGGAATGAAAAACTGTTTTTT	CASSQGDRWNEKLFF
TRBD1	TRBV27	TRBJ1-2	once	TGTGCCAGCAGCTTGACAGGGGGCTACTATGGCTACACCTTC	CASSLTGGYYGYTF
-	TRBV5-6	TRBJ1-5	-	TGTGCCAGCAGCCGGACACTTTCAGATCAGCCCCAGCATTTT	CASSRTLSDQPQHF
-	TRBV19	TRBJ2-5	-	TGTGCCAGTGCCCAAGGGTCGGAGACCCAGTACTTC	CASAQGSETQYF
TRBD1	TRBV6-1	TRBJ1-2	few	TGTGCCAGCAGTCGGGACAGGGATGGCTACACCTTC	CASSRDRDGYTF
-	TRBV6-2/TRBV6-3	TRBJ2-1	-	TGTGCCAGCAGTGCTATCCCGGACTTGCAGTTCTTC	CASSAIPDLQFF
-	TRBV12-3/TRBV12-4	TRBJ2-5	few	TGTGCCAGCAGGAGGAGGGGGGAGACCCAGTACTTC	CASRRRGETQYF
-	TRBV7-2	TRBJ1-5	many	TGTGCCAGCAGCCGGGACGGTTATAGCAATCAGCCCCAGCATTTT	CASSRDGYSNQPQHF
TRBD1	TRBV20-1	TRBJ1-3	-	TGCAGCGCCCATAACATAAATACAGGGGAAGGAAACACCATATATTTT	CSAHNINTGEGNTIYF
TRBD1	TRBV6-1	TRBJ1-1	-	TGTGCCAGCAGCTCCGTGCTCCCCGGGACAGCCAAACAGGGAGCTTTCTTT	CASSSVLPGTAKQGAFF
TRBD2	TRBV12-3/TRBV12-4	TRBJ2-1	many	TGTGCCAGCAGTTTAGTGGTAGCGGGCCCAAAGTACAATGAGCAGTTCTTC	CASSLVVAGPKYNEQFF
TRBD1	TRBV12-3/TRBV12-4	TRBJ2-1	-	TGTGCCAGCAGTTTCGGGGACAGGGGCTACAATGAGCAGTTCTTC	CASSFGDRGYNEQFF
-	TRBV7-9	TRBJ1-5	few	TGTGCCAGCAGCCACCAAAATCAGCCCCAGCATTTT	CASSHQNQPQHF
TRBD2	TRBV7-2	TRBJ2-5	few	TGTGCCAGCAACACAAGTCTGGATGTCGAGCGGGGGGGACGGGAGACCCAGTACTTC	CASNTSLDVERGGRETQYF
-	TRBV15	TRBJ1-2	-	TGTGCCACCAGCAGGGACTGGTTTCCGGATGGCTACACCTTC	CATSRDWFPDGYTF
TRBD2	TRBV12-3/TRBV12-4	TRBJ2-1	few	TGTGCCAGCAGTGCCCGGGGGGAGGTTTTGAATGAGCAGTTCTTC	CASSARGEVLNEQFF
-	TRBV5-4	TRBJ2-1	-	TGTGCCAGCAGCTACGGTGACAGGGGAGGGAATGAGCAGTTCTTC	CASSYGDRGGNEQFF
-	TRBV19	TRBJ2-3	few	TGTGCCAGTAGTATTGGTGAGAGTAGAACAGATACGCAGTATTTT	CASSIGESRTDTQYF
-	TRBV7-9	TRBJ1-2	few	TGTGCCAGCACCCACGGAGGGGGCTATGGCTACACCTTC	CASTHGGGYGYTF
-	TRBV27	TRBJ1-1	-	TGTGCCAGCAGCCAATGGCAAGAGGGCACTGAAGCTTTCTTT	CASSQWQEGTEAFF
-	TRBV2	TRBJ2-3	few	TGTGCCAGCAGTGACGTTATTACTGTCACAGATACGCAGTATTTT	CASSDVITVTDTQYF
-	TRBV12-3/TRBV12-4	TRBJ1-2	few	TGTGCCAGCAGAGTAGTACAGGGCGGGGCCTATGGCTACACCTTC	CASRVVQGGAYGYTF
TRBD1	TRBV20-1	TRBJ1-6	few	TGCAGTGCTTGGGACAGGCCGAGCTCCTATAATTCACCCCTCCACTTT	CSAWDRPSSYNSPLHF
-	TRBV7-6	TRBJ2-1	-	TGTGCTAGCAGCGTCGGGCCTTCCACGGAGCAGTTCTTC	CASSVGPSTEQFF
-	TRBV5-1	TRBJ1-1	few	TGCGCCAGCAGCTTGGTGGACCGGGGGGGGGCTGAAGCTTTCTTT	CASSLVDRGGAEAFF
-	TRBV4-3	TRBJ2-3	-	TGCGCCAGCAGCGCCTCCCCCAGGGGCGGCACAGATACGCAGTATTTT	CASSASPRGGTDTQYF
-	TRBV14	TRBJ2-5	-	TGTGCCAGCAGTCTCAAGGGGCTTCTTGGAGAGACCCAGTACTTC	CASSLKGLLGETQYF
-	TRBV15	TRBJ1-1	-	TGTGCCACCAGGGTCAGCAGGGAGTTGAACACTGAAGCTTTCTTT	CATRVSRELNTEAFF
TRBD1	TRBV29-1	TRBJ1-1	-	TGCAGCGTGGAGACAGGGGCGAACACTGAAGCTTTCTTT	CSVETGANTEAFF
TRBD1	TRBV19	TRBJ1-1	-	TGTGCCAGTAGTATTGGACAGGGGGCGAACACTGAAGCTTTCTTT	CASSIGQGANTEAFF
TRBD1	TRBV12-3/TRBV12-4	TRBJ1-3	few	TGTGCCAGCAGTGATACCCGGGTACTGGGACAGGCTTACTCTGGAAACACCATATATTTT	CASSDTRVLGQAYSGNTIYF
-	TRBV5-8	TRBJ1-5	once	TGTGCCAGCAGCCCGAGTGTGAGTCAGCCCCAGCATTTT	CASSPSVSQPQHF
-	TRBV12-3/TRBV12-4	TRBJ1-5	once	TGTGCCAGCAGTTTAAACGGACTCTATCAGCCCCAGCATTTT	CASSLNGLYQPQHF
-	TRBV7-9	TRBJ1-1	-	TGTGCCAGCAGCTACTCAGGGGTCCGAGAAGCTTTCTTT	CASSYSGVREAFF
TRBD2	TRBV7-3	TRBJ2-3	once	TGTGCCAGCAGCTTAAGTTCCCTCCAGCGGGGGGGATATACGCAGTATTTT	CASSLSSLQRGGYTQYF